Sequencing of this T cell receptor (beta chain) was carried out in a study of technical replicates of blood from a handful of donors. The CDR3 sequence is 14 residues long. Germline V gene sequence: CDR1 SGHNT, CDR2 YYREEE (reference sequence). The trim removed 0 bases at V and 3 bases at J, leaving 0 bases unmatched. Method: immunoSEQ multiplex PCR; TCRdb's copy keeps in-frame clones and lacks some. Of some 85,000 clones in the sample, around 96% are singletons; the top ten hold 0.3% to 0.35%. This clonotype was obtained from a human donor in good health. This chain uses TRBV5-4 with TRBJ2-3; TRBD2 agrees at 8 bases. The specimen sequenced was T cells isolated from PBMCs. As DNA, the CDR3 is TGTGCCAGCAGCTTGGTAGCGGGGACAGATACGCAGTATTTT. Its translation: CASSLVAGTDTQYF.